These 27 T cell receptor beta chains were sequenced from one sample in a study of shared clonotypes between healthy human individuals. Terminally differentiated effector memory CD45RA+ cells were excluded from the naive CD8 cells, which were CD45RO-negative and positively selected for CCR7. Method: immunoSEQ multiplex PCR; TCRdb's copy keeps in-frame clones and lacks some. Of about 2.2 million clones listed, roughly 95% were seen once; the top ten hold less than 2%. The source material was naive CD8+ T cells from PBMCs. These receptors were taken from a man younger than 35 in good health. Some clones in this sample may be carry-over from other donors' samples.

This clone came up once. The V and J genes are TRBV4-1 and TRBJ2-2; weak D call: TRBD2 (7 bases). The CDR3 contains 14 residues. Trimming cost V 2 bases and J 4 bases, with 8 bases left between them. Per germline, CDR1 MGHRA and CDR2 YSYEKL. This CDR3 reads CASSQRGGTGELFF. In DNA form, the CDR3 reads TGCGCCAGCAGCCAAAGGGGGGGCACCGGGGAGCTGTTTTTT.

This chain joins TRBV13 and TRBJ2-7; 8 positions match TRBD1. CDR1 is PRHDT, CDR2 FYEKMQ, per germline (reference sequence). The CDR3 loop spans 14 amino acids. Unmatched junction bases numbered 6, after V lost 5 bases and J lost 3 bases. CDR3 region: CASSIRDRYYEQYF. As DNA, the CDR3 is TGTGCCAGCAGCATCCGGGACAGGTACTACGAGCAGTACTTC.

The chain recombines TRBV9 with TRBJ1-2; TRBD1 might be the D (6 bases). Trimming removed 0 bases from V and 1 base from J, with 10 bases in between. This CDR3 spans 15 amino acids. Germline V gene lookup returns CDR1 SGDLS and CDR2 YYNGEE. The CDR3 DNA reads as TGTGCCAGCAGCGTAGCGGACAGAAGTAACTATGGCTACACCTTC. Translating it yields CASSVADRSNYGYTF.

V usage is TRBV6-1 and J usage is TRBJ2-1, with 7 bases aligning to TRBD2. Germline assignment: CDR1 MNHNS and CDR2 SASEGT. The ends lost 6 bases at V and 7 bases at J; junction bases unmatched: 3. The CDR3 consists of 12 residues. The CDR3 bases are TGTGCCAGCAGCGGACTAGTGAATGAGCAGTTCTTC. It translates to CASSGLVNEQFF.

The chain combines TRBV7-6 with TRBJ2-3; D is ambiguous. Deletions cut 1 base from V and 0 bases from J, with 8 bases between. Germline V gene data show CDR1 as SGHVS and CDR2 as FNYEAQ. This CDR3 is built from 15 residues. CDR3 DNA: TGTGCCAGCAGCTTAGGCGTATTAAGCACAGATACGCAGTATTTT. Protein product: CASSLGVLSTDTQYF.

J is TRBJ2-5 and V is TRBV4-1; D is unresolved. The germline CDR1 and CDR2 sequences are MGHRA and YSYEKL. V was clipped by 5 bases and J by 2 bases, with 9 bases between them. There are 13 residues in the CDR3. The CDR3 is CASSSHGQETQYF. The CDR3 coding sequence is TGCGCCAGCAGCTCTCACGGGCAAGAGACCCAGTACTTC.

The chain recombines TRBV28 with TRBJ2-1; 7 bases line up with TRBD2. The CDR3 extends over 14 amino acids. Trimming cost V 3 bases and J 7 bases; bases outside gene matches: 6. In germline, CDR1 is MDHEN, CDR2 SYDVKM. The CDR3 DNA is TGTGCCAGCAGTTTCAGGACTAGATTTAATGAGCAGTTCTTC. Its protein product is CASSFRTRFNEQFF.

This clone was seen only once. CDR3 nucleotides: TGTGCCAGCAGTTTTATCCGGGAAGCCTACGAGCAGTACTTC. Residues: CASSFIREAYEQYF. This chain uses TRBV27 with TRBJ2-7; D is perhaps TRBD2 (5 bases). Per germline, CDR1 MNHEY and CDR2 SMNVEV (reference sequence). The germline V and J ends were trimmed by 3 bases and 2 bases, with 11 bases remaining between them. The CDR3 has 14 amino acids.

Notes on this clone: The same CDR3 is also encoded by other DNA sequences in this sample. The rearrangement links TRBV6-5 to TRBJ2-7; no definite D call. The CDR3 runs 13 residues. Germline CDR1 and CDR2: MNHEY and SVGAGI. The V and J ends lost 0 bases and 3 bases respectively, with 6 bases between them. The CDR3 spells CASSYSTHYEQYF. DNA for the CDR3: TGTGCCAGCAGTTACTCGACTCACTACGAGCAGTACTTC.

The sample holds a few counts of this clone. The junction departs from germline at one end; a sequencing error may be responsible. The J gene is TRBJ2-7, the V gene TRBV13, with a weak D call TRBD2 (6 bases). Germline lookup yields CDR1 PRHDT and CDR2 FYEKMQ (reference sequence). This CDR3 region has 11 residues. The CDR3 bases are TGTGCCAGCAGCTCTCCGGGACTTCTCATCTTC. The encoded protein is CASSSPGLLIF.

V usage is TRBV28 and J usage is TRBJ2-7; possibly TRBD2 for D (6 bases). Trimming shortened V by 3 bases and J by 9 bases, and 15 bases separated the two germline ends. This CDR3 comprises 13 residues. Germline V lookup: CDR1 MDHEN, CDR2 SYDVKM. The CDR3 DNA reads TGTGCCAGCAGTTTTAACGGAGGGGACGGGCAGTACTTC. Protein product: CASSFNGGDGQYF.

In the case of this clone: This specimen includes other DNA sequences encoding the same CDR3. The chain has TRBV19 and TRBJ1-1; 7 nucleotides match TRBD1. The CDR3 has 13 amino acids. Germline-derived CDR1 and CDR2 are LNHDA and SQIVND (reference sequence). V lost 3 bases to trimming and J lost 4 bases; unmatched junction nucleotides: 2. This CDR3 reads CASSMQGGTEAFF. As DNA, the CDR3 is TGTGCCAGTAGTATGCAGGGGGGCACTGAAGCTTTCTTT. Looking up the rest from reference TRBV19 and TRBJ1-1 gives the full variable domain: DGGITQSPKYLFRKEGQNVTLSCEQNLNHDAMYWYRQDPGQGLRLIYYSQIVNDFQKGDIAEGYSVSREKKESFPLTVTSAQKNPTAFYLCASSMQGGTEAFFGQGTRLTVV.

Turning to this clone: The sample has other DNA sequences that encode this CDR3 too. The rearrangement joins TRBV19 to TRBJ1-5; D gene ambiguous. The V gene lost 1 base and the J gene lost 4 bases, with 5 bases spanning the gap. The CDR3 covers 13 residues. Germline CDR1 and CDR2: LNHDA and SQIVND (reference sequence). CDR3 nucleotide sequence: TGTGCCAGTAGTATAGTACAGAATCAGCCCCAGCATTTT. Its translation: CASSIVQNQPQHF.

This clone was detected only a few times. The rearrangement joins TRBV19 to TRBJ2-5; no reliable D call. Germline V gene data show CDR1 as LNHDA and CDR2 as SQIVND (reference sequence). V lost 3 bases, J lost 5 bases, and 10 bases lay in between. This CDR3 is 13 amino acids long. This CDR3 is CASSMSLYETQYF. DNA for the CDR3: TGTGCCAGTAGTATGAGCCTCTATGAGACCCAGTACTTC.

This chain connects TRBV30 to TRBJ2-7; no clear D. Germline CDR1 is GTSNPN and CDR2 is SVGIG (reference sequence). The V end lost 1 base, the J end lost 6 bases, and 10 bases lay between the germline ends. This CDR3 has 12 residues. DNA for the CDR3: TGTGCCTGGAGTGGAGGTCCCGGCGAGCAGTACTTC. It specifies CAWSGGPGEQYF.

The genes are TRBV6-1 and TRBJ2-3; possible D gene TRBD1, 5 bases. V was cut by 10 bases and J by 2 bases, with 16 bases left in between. This CDR3 contains 14 residues. CDR1 is MNHNS, CDR2 SASEGT, per germline. CDR3 DNA: TGTGCCACCACTCTGAGCAGGGTCACAGATACGCAGTATTTT. Its translation: CATTLSRVTDTQYF.

The chain joins TRBV7-9 to TRBJ1-3; tentatively, D is TRBD1 (5 bases). V shed 5 bases and J shed 5 bases, with 19 bases lying between them. The CDR3 is 16 residues long. Germline CDR1 is SEHNR and CDR2 is FQNEAQ (reference sequence). The CDR3 here is CASSHRDGKTRNTIYF. The CDR3 bases are TGTGCCAGCAGCCACCGGGACGGGAAGACGAGAAACACCATATATTTT.

The chain couples TRBV7-9 to TRBJ1-3, with TRBD1 matching 7 bases. This CDR3 comprises 16 residues. V was clipped by 9 bases and J by 0 bases; unmatched bases: 11. Germline values: CDR1 SEHNR, CDR2 FQNEAQ (reference sequence). The CDR3 DNA reads as TGTGCCAGTTTAGGGACAGCAAGAGGCTCTGGAAACACCATATATTTT. It specifies CASLGTARGSGNTIYF.

The chain recombines TRBV30 with TRBJ1-3; TRBD1 matches at 8 bases. From germline, CDR1 is GTSNPN and CDR2 SVGIG (reference sequence). The CDR3 runs to 15 residues. V dropped 3 bases and J dropped 3; count of bases not matched to a gene: 7. For the CDR3, the DNA is TGTGCCTGGAGCTGGCAGGGGGCTTATGGAAACACCATATATTTT. As protein: CAWSWQGAYGNTIYF.

The chain couples TRBV29-1 to TRBJ2-7; D is perhaps TRBD1 (6 bases). V lost 6 bases and J lost 7, with 19 bases in between. This CDR3 has 13 amino acids. Germline-derived CDR1 and CDR2 are SQVTM and ANQGSEA. CDR3 DNA: TGCAGCGTGACAGGAGACTACTTGTGGGAGCAGTACTTC. Residues: CSVTGDYLWEQYF.

V gene TRBV28 combines with J gene TRBJ2-7, with D possibly matching TRBD1 (5 bases). V dropped 6 bases and J dropped 6 bases, with 15 bases sitting between them. Germline V gives CDR1 MDHEN, CDR2 SYDVKM. CDR3 length: 13 residues. Here the CDR3 reads CASRSGAGGEQYF. The CDR3 DNA reads TGTGCCAGCAGAAGTGGGGCAGGCGGCGAGCAGTACTTC.

CDR3 in amino acids: CASSLSVVKGETQYF. The DNA for the CDR3 is TGTGCCAGCAGTTTATCTGTTGTAAAGGGAGAGACCCAGTACTTC. The V and J genes are TRBV27 and TRBJ2-5; no clear D. Trimming pared 0 bases from V and 4 bases from J, leaving 12 bases between. Germline-derived CDR1 and CDR2 are MNHEY and SMNVEV (reference sequence). The CDR3 runs to 15 residues.

The count of this clone is one. V gene TRBV5-1 combines with J gene TRBJ2-3; 8 positions match TRBD2. V was pared by 3 bases and J by 5 bases, with 8 bases of the junction left unmatched. Germline V gene lookup returns CDR1 SGHRS and CDR2 YFSETQ. The CDR3 loop spans 15 amino acids. The CDR3 coding sequence is TGCGCCAGCAGCTGGGGAGCGGGACTAGGAGATACGCAGTATTTT. It yields the protein CASSWGAGLGDTQYF.

V usage is TRBV7-8 and J usage is TRBJ1-3; no clear D gene. The CDR3 is 12 residues long. Trimming removed 5 bases from V and 5 bases from J, with 7 bases in between. Germline lookup yields CDR1 SGHVS and CDR2 FQNEAQ. The CDR3 coding sequence is TGTGCCAGCAGCCAGCCTCGAAACACCATATATTTT. Translating gives CASSQPRNTIYF.

The J gene is TRBJ2-3, the V gene TRBV7-8, with TRBD2 as a possible D gene (5 bases). Trimming took off 5 bases at V and 0 bases at J, with 15 bases between the two ends. This CDR3 is 16 amino acids long. CDR1 and CDR2 from the germline V gene are SGHVS and FQNEAQ. CDR3 residues: CASSPVGAVSTDTQYF. The CDR3 bases are TGTGCCAGCAGCCCCGTAGGAGCGGTGAGCACAGATACGCAGTATTTT.

This sequence joins TRBV12-5 and TRBJ2-1, with 9 bases identical to TRBD2. Germline CDR1 is LGHNT and CDR2 is FRNRAP. The CDR3 is 14 amino acids. J gave up 3 bases and V 3 bases, and 0 bases lay outside the gene matches. The CDR3 sequence is CASGFSGGYNEQFF. CDR3 nucleotide sequence: TGTGCTAGTGGTTTTAGCGGGGGCTACAATGAGCAGTTCTTC.

The chain links TRBV15 to TRBJ2-7, with D possibly being TRBD1 or TRBD2 (6 bases each). This CDR3 is 15 amino acids long. Trimming shortened V by 2 bases and J by 1 base, and 12 bases separated the two germline ends. Germline V gene sequence: CDR1 LNHNV, CDR2 YYDKDF (reference sequence). The CDR3 DNA reads TGTGCCACCAGCAGATCGCGGGACATTTCCTACGAGCAGTACTTC. This codes for CATSRSRDISYEQYF.